The 2 T cell receptor beta chains given below trace back to one sample, sequenced in a study of T cell responses to AZD1222 COVID-19 vaccine. Repertoires were generated with immunoSEQ multiplex PCR, while TCRdb's copy carries only in-frame clones and drops some. The sample gives some 130,000 clones, 85% to 95% of which show up once; approximately 6.9% is in the top ten. Sequenced here: peripheral blood, sampled 28 days after the second AZD1222 dose. The receptors come from an adult who received the AZD1222 COVID-19 vaccine.

The chain couples TRBV6-5 to TRBJ1-2; maybe TRBD1 (6 bases). In germline, CDR1 is MNHEY, CDR2 SVGAGI. This CDR3 has 15 amino acids. V was cut by 8 bases and J by 1 base, with 17 bases left in between. The CDR3 DNA reads TGTGCCAGCCGGCGGGAGGGGGTGAGTAACTATGGCTACACCTTC. As protein: CASRREGVSNYGYTF.

This clone was recorded only once. This chain uses TRBV9 with TRBJ1-1; TRBD1 matches 8 bases. V gave up 3 bases and J gave up 3 bases; unmatched junction bases: 10. Germline-derived CDR1 and CDR2 are SGDLS and YYNGEE. CDR3 size: 16 residues. Written as DNA, the CDR3 is TGTGCCAGCAGCGCAAACCGGGACAGGACTGACACTGAAGCTTTCTTT. Protein sequence: CASSANRDRTDTEAFF.